This TCR beta chain was profiled in a study of T-cell reconstitution after alpha-beta-depleted transplantation in children. Whole-study results and caveats: At one year after transplant, newly produced T cells mostly accounted for T-cell counts and diversity.

This clonotype was counted many times. Its antigen is undetermined. Unique molecular identifiers were built into the TCRbeta library. Each CDR3 protein is one row after TCRdb ran MiXCR on the PCR reads. The table shows some 840,000 distinct CDR3 sequences, with under 20% occurring only once. This CDR3 has 15 residues. Trimming pared 1 base from V and 6 bases from J, leaving 16 bases between. Germline loops: CDR1 SEHNR, CDR2 FQNEAQ (reference sequence). The chain joins TRBV7-9 to TRBJ2-7; D is uncertain. This clonotype originated in a male patient between 10 and 17 years old who had a stem cell transplant for acute lymphoblastic leukemia, so the T cells may come from the graft donor. This specimen consisted of PBMCs, mostly from graft donor cells, obtained 360 days after TCRalphabeta/CD19-depleted stem cell transplant. The CDR3 protein is CASSLVLSGNSEQYF. The CDR3 coding sequence is TGTGCCAGCAGCTTAGTATTAAGTGGCAACAGCGAGCAGTACTTC.